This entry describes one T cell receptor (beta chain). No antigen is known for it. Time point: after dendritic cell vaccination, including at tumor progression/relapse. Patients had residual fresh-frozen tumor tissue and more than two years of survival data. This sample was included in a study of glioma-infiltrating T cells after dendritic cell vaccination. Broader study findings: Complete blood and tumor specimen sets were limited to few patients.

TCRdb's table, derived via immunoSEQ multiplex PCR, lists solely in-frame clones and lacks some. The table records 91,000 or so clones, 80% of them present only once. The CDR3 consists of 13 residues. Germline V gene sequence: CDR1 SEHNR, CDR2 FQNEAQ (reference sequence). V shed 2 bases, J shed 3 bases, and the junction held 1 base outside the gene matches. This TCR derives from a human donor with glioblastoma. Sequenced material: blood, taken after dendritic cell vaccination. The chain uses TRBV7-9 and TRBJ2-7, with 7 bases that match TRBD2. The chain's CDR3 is CASSLSGDYEQYF. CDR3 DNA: TGTGCCAGCAGCTTAAGCGGGGACTACGAGCAGTACTTC.